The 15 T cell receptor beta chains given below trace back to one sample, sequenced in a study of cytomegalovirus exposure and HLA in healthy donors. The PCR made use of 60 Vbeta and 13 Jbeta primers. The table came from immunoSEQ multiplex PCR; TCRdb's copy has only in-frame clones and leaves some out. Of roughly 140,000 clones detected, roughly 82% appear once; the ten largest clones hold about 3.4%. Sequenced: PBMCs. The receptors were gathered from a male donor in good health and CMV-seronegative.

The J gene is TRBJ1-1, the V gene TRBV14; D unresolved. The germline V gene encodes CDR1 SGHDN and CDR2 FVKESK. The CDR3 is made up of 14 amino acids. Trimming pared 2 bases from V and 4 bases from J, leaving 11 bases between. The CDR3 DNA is TGTGCCAGCAGCCAATATCCGGGTGGCACTGAAGCTTTCTTT. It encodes CASSQYPGGTEAFF.

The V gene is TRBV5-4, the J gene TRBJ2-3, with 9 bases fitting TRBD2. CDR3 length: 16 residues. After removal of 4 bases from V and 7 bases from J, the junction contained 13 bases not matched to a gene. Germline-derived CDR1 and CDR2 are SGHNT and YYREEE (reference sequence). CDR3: CASSRGASGISNTQYF. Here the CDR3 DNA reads TGTGCCAGCAGCCGGGGGGCTAGCGGGATATCGAATACGCAGTATTTT.

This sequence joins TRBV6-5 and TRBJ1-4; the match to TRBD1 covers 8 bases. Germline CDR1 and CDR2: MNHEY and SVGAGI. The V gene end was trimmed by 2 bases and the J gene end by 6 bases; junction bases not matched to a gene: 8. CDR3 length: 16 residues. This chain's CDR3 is CASSYRRGRGHEKLFF. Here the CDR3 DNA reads TGTGCCAGCAGTTACAGGAGGGGCAGGGGGCATGAAAAACTGTTTTTT.

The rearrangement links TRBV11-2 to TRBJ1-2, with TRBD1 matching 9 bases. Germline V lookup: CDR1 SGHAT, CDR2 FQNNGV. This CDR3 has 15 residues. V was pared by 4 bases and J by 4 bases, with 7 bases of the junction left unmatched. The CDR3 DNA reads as TGTGCCAGCAGCTCTCGCGGACAGGGGAGCTATGGCTACACCTTC. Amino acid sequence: CASSSRGQGSYGYTF. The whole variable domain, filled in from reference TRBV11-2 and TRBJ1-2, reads EAGVAQSPRYKIIEKRQSVAFWCNPISGHATLYWYQQILGQGPKLLIQFQNNGVVDDSQLPKDRFSAERLKGVDSTLKIQPAKLEDSAVYLCASSSRGQGSYGYTFGSGTRLTVV.

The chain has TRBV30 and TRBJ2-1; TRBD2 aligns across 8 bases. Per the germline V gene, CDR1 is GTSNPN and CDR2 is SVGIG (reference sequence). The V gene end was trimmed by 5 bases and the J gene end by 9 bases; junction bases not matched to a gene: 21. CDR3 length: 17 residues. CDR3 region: CAWEGLFMSGSSGEQFF. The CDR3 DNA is TGTGCCTGGGAGGGACTTTTCATGAGCGGGAGTAGTGGTGAGCAGTTCTTC.

The CDR3 loop is CASSFGQGRESTDTQYF. The CDR3 nucleotides are TGTGCCAGCAGTTTCGGGCAGGGGCGGGAGAGCACAGATACGCAGTATTTT. The rearrangement links TRBV27 to TRBJ2-3, with D perhaps TRBD2 (7 bases). CDR1 and CDR2 (germline): MNHEY, SMNVEV (reference sequence). The CDR3 consists of 17 residues. V dropped 3 bases and J dropped 0 bases, with 16 bases sitting between them.

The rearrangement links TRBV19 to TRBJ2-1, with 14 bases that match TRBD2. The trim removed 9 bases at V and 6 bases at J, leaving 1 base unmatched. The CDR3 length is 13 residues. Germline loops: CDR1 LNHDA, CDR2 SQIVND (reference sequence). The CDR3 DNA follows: TGTGCCAGCGGACTAGCGGGAGGCAATGAGCAGTTCTTC. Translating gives CASGLAGGNEQFF. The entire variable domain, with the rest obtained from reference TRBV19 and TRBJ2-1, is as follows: DGGITQSPKYLFRKEGQNVTLSCEQNLNHDAMYWYRQDPGQGLRLIYYSQIVNDFQKGDIAEGYSVSREKKESFPLTVTSAQKNPTAFYLCASGLAGGNEQFFGPGTRLTVL.

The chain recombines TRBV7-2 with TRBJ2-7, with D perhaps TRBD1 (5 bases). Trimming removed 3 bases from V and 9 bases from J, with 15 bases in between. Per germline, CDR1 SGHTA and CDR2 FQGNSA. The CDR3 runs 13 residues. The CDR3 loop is CASSLTQGEAQYF. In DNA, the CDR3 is TGTGCCAGCAGCTTGACTCAGGGTGAAGCGCAGTACTTC.

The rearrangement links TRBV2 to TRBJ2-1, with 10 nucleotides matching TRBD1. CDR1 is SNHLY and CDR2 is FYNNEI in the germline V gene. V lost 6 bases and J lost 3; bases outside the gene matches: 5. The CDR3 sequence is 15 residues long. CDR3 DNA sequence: TGTGCCAGCAGGACGGACAGGGGGAACTACAATGAGCAGTTCTTC. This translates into CASRTDRGNYNEQFF.

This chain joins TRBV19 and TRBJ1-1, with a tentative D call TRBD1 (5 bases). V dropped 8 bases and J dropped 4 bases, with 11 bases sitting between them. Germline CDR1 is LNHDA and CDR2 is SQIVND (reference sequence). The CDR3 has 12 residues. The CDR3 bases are TGTGCCAGTCTCGGGGGATCCACTGAAGCTTTCTTT. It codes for CASLGGSTEAFF.

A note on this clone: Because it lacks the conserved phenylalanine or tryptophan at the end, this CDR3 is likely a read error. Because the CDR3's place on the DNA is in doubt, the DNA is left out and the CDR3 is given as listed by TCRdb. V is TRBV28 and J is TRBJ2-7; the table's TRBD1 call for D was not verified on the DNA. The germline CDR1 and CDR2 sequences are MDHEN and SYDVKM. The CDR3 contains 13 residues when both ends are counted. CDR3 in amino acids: CASSLSGHLRLEL.

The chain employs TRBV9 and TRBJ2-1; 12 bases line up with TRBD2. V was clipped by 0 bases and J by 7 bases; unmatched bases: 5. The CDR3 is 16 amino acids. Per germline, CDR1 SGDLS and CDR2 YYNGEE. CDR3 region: CASSVDPSGGANEQFF. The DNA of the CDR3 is TGTGCCAGCAGCGTAGATCCTAGCGGGGGGGCGAATGAGCAGTTCTTC.

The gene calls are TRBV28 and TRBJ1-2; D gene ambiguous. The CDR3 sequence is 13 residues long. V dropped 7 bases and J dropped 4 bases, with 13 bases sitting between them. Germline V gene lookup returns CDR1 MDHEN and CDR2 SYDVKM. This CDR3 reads CASTRSGTYGYTF. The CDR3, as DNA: TGTGCCAGCACCCGCAGTGGCACCTATGGCTACACCTTC.

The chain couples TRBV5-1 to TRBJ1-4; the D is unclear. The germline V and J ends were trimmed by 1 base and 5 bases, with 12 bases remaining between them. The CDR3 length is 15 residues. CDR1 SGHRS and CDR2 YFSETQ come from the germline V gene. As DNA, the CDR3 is TGCGCCAGCAGCTTGAGTGCTTGGCTCAATGAAAAACTGTTTTTT. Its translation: CASSLSAWLNEKLFF.

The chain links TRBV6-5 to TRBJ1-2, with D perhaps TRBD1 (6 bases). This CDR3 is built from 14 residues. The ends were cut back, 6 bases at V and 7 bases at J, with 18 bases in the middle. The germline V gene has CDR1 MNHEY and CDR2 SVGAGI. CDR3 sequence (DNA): TGTGCCAGCAGCCCAGACAGGTTTTACGGTGGCTACACCTTC. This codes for CASSPDRFYGGYTF.